The rows below give T cell receptor beta chains drawn from one sample of a study of blood T cell repertoires in COVID-19. Assay used: immunoSEQ multiplex PCR; TCRdb lists only in-frame clones, some missing. The sample includes around 130,000 clones, around nine tenths of them seen just once. The sample was peripheral blood. The receptor set was obtained from a man over 45 with active or convalescent COVID-19. Both conserved end residues are trimmed from each CDR3. The listing skips clone size in some rows; elsewhere it reads once, few, many or a size class.

>TRBJ1-3|NA|TRBV3-1/TRBV3-2
ASSYDRDSGNTIY
>TRBJ1-1|NA|TRBV11-3
ASSEGGQQNTEAF
>TRBJ2-7|NA|TRBV4-3
ASSQVRGREQY
>TRBJ1-4|NA|TRBV6-6
ASSRTGQGDEKLF
>TRBJ2-7|NA|TRBV4-3
ASSQDYISSYEQY
>TRBJ2-7|NA|TRBV7-9
ASSLGGQPYEQY
>TRBJ2-7|many|TRBV10-3
AISEGAGYEQY
>TRBJ2-7|NA|TRBV2
AINSDYEQY
>TRBJ2-3|NA|TRBV11-1
ASSLAVGLGDTQY
>TRBJ2-1|NA|TRBV2
ASSVTSGHYNEQF
>TRBJ2-1|NA|TRBV3-1/TRBV3-2
ASSPGGRGNEQF
>TRBJ1-1|NA|TRBV7-9
ASSHGQGGTEAF
>TRBJ2-1|NA|TRBV28
ASSLESNEQF
>TRBJ1-4|once|TRBV28
ASRKDRGNEKLF
>TRBJ2-6|NA|TRBV13
ASSNTGSGANVLT
>TRBJ1-5|NA|TRBV6-2/TRBV6-3
ASSYLGQGWNQPQH
>TRBJ2-6|NA|TRBV5-1
ASSRDSGANVLT
>TRBJ2-5|NA|TRBV6-5
ASRATGTSQETQY
>TRBJ2-7|NA|TRBV6-2/TRBV6-3
ASSRSQYEQY
>TRBJ2-7|NA|TRBV27
ASSRQGAYEQY
>TRBJ1-1|NA|TRBV5-1
ASSITTGEAF
>TRBJ1-4|NA|TRBV5-1
ASRVVGQGEKLF
>TRBJ1-2|few|TRBV10-3
AISEWGTGDSDYGYT
>TRBJ2-5|NA|TRBV5-1
ASKSDLAGLSEAQY
>TRBJ2-1|NA|TRBV20-1
SARVADEQF
>TRBJ2-7|few|TRBV5-6
ASSLVSRVAYEQY
>TRBJ1-2|few|TRBV7-8
ASSLSTGGYGYT
>TRBJ2-7|NA|TRBV12-5
ASGLGQGAYEQY
>TRBJ2-7|NA|TRBV25-1
ASSQGHQSREQY
>TRBJ2-1|NA|TRBV9
ASSATSGGADEQF
>TRBJ1-2|few|TRBV29-1
SVEEAYGYT
>TRBJ2-7|NA|TRBV5-5
ASSFPGSSYEQY
>TRBJ1-2|once|TRBV25-1
ASSAGGGYT
>TRBJ1-5|NA|TRBV6-5
ASSYQGGGWPQH
>TRBJ2-7|NA|TRBV9
ASSALGTSGIYEQY
>TRBJ1-2|NA|TRBV6-6
ASTRTDSYGYT
>TRBJ2-2|NA|TRBV5-4
ASSLTSGRVTGELF
>TRBJ2-2|NA|TRBV6-5
ASRETRSGELF
>TRBJ1-1|NA|TRBV5-1
ASSLQGRMNTEAF
>TRBJ1-2|NA|TRBV19
ASSPTGVGHYGYT
>TRBJ2-1|NA|TRBV7-8
ASSLRLAGTYNEQF
>TRBJ1-3|few|TRBV3-1/TRBV3-2
ASSQSRISGNTIY
>TRBJ1-5|NA|TRBV10-3
AISRGPDQPQH
>TRBJ2-7|NA|TRBV27
ASSRGVPPYEQY
>TRBJ2-5|NA|TRBV5-1
ASSQDSGDEETQY
>TRBJ2-1|NA|TRBV29-1
SVTGTSVEQF
>TRBJ2-1|NA|TRBV2
ASRTGGPAEDEQF
>TRBJ2-7|NA|TRBV6-5
ASSLQDGYNSYEQY
>TRBJ2-5|NA|TRBV11-3
ASSQGGETQY
>TRBJ2-7|few|TRBV7-9
ASSLGGLATEQY